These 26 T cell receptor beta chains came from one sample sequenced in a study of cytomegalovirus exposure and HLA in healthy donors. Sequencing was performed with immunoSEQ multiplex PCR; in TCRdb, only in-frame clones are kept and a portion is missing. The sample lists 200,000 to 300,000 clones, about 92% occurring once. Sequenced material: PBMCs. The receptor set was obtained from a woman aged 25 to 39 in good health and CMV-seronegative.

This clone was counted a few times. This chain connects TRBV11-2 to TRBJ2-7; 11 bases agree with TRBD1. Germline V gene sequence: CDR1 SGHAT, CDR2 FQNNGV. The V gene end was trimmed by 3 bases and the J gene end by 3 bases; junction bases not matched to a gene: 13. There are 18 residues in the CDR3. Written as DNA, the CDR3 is TGTGCCAGCAGCTTCCGACCCGGGACAGGGGGAGGGGTCTACGAGCAGTACTTC. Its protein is CASSFRPGTGGGVYEQYF.

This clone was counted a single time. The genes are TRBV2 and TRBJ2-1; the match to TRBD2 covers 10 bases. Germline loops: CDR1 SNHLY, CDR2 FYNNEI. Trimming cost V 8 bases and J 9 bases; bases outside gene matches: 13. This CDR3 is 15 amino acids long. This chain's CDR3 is CASVSGRTRSGEQFF. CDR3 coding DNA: TGTGCCAGCGTTAGCGGGAGGACTCGTAGTGGTGAGCAGTTCTTC.

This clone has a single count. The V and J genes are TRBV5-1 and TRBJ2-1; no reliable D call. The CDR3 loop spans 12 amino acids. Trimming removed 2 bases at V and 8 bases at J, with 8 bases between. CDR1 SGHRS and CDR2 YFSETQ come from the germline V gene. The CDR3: CASSLLGDEQFF. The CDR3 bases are TGCGCCAGCAGCTTATTGGGTGATGAGCAGTTCTTC.

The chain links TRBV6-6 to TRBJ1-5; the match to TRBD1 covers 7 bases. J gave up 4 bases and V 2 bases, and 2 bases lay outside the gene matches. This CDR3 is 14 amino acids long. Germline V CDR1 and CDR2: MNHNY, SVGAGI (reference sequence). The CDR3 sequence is CASSYQGENQPQHF. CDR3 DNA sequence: TGTGCCAGCAGTTACCAGGGGGAAAATCAGCCCCAGCATTTT.

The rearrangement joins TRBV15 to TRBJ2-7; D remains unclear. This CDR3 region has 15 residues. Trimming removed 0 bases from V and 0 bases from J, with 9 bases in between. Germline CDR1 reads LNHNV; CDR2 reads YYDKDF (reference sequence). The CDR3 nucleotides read TGTGCCACCAGCAGAGATCTGGCGGCCTCCTACGAGCAGTACTTC. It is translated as CATSRDLAASYEQYF.

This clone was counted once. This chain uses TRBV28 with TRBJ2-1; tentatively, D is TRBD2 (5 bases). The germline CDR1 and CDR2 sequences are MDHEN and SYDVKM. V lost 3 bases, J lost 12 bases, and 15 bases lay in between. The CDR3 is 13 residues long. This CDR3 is CASSFGPGEWQFF. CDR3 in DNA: TGTGCCAGCAGTTTCGGCCCCGGGGAGTGGCAGTTCTTC.

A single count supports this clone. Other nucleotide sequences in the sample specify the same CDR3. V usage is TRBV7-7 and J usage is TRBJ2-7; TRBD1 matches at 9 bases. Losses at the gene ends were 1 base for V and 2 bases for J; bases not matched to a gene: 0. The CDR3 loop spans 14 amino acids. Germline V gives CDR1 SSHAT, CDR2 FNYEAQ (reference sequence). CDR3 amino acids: CASSLGQGAYEQYF. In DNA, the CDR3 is TGTGCCAGCAGCTTAGGACAGGGGGCCTACGAGCAGTACTTC.

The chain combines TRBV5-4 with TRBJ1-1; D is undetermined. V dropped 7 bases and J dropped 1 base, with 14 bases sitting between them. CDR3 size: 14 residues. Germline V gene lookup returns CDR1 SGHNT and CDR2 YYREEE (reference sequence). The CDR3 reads CASAEGQWNTEAFF. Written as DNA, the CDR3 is TGTGCCAGCGCAGAAGGGCAGTGGAACACTGAAGCTTTCTTT. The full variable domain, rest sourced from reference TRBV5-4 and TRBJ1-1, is ETGVTQSPTHLIKTRGQQVTLRCSSQSGHNTVSWYQQALGQGPQFIFQYYREEENGRGNFPPRFSGLQFPNYSSELNVNALELDDSALYLCASAEGQWNTEAFFGQGTRLTVV.

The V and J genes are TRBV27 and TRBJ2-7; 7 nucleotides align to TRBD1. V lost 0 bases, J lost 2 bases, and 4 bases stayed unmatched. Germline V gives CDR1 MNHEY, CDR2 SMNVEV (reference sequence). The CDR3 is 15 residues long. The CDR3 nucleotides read TGTGCCAGCAGTTTATCGAGACAGGGCACCTACGAGCAGTACTTC. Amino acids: CASSLSRQGTYEQYF.

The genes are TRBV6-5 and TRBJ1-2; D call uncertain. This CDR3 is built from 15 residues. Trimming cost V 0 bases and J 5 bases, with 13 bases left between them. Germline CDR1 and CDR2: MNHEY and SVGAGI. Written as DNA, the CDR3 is TGTGCCAGCAGTTACTCAGACCCCGGTGGTTATGGCTACACCTTC. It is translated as CASSYSDPGGYGYTF.

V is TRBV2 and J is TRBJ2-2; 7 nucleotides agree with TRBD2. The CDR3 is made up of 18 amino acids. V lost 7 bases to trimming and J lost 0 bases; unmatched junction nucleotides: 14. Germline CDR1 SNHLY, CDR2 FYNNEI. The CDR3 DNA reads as TGTGCCAGCACCTCATTGGGGGGGGAGGCCGCGAACACCGGGGAGCTGTTTTTT. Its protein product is CASTSLGGEAANTGELFF.

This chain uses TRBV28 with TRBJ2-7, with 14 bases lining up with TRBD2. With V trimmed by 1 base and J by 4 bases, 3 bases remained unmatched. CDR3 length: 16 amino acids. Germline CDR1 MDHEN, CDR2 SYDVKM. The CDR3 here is CASSLSTSGRAYEQYF. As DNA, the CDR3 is TGTGCCAGCAGTTTATCGACTAGCGGGAGGGCTTACGAGCAGTACTTC.

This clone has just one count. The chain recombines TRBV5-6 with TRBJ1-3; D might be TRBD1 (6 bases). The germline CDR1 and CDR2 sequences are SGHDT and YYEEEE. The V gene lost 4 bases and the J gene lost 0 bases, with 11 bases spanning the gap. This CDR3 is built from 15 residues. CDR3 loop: CASSATGRSGNTIYF. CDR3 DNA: TGTGCCAGCAGCGCGACAGGCCGCTCTGGAAACACCATATATTTT.

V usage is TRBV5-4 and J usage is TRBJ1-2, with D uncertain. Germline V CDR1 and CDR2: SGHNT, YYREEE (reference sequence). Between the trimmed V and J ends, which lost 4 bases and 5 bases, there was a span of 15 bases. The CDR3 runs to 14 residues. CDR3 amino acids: CASSRQTNSYGYTF. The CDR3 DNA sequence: TGTGCCAGCAGCCGTCAGACAAACAGTTATGGCTACACCTTC.

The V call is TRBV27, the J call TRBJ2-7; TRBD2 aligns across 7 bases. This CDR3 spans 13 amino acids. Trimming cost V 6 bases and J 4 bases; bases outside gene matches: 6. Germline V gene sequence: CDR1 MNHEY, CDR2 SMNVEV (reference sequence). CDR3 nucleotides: TGTGCCAGCAGCTGGCGGGAGTCTTACGAGCAGTACTTC. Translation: CASSWRESYEQYF.

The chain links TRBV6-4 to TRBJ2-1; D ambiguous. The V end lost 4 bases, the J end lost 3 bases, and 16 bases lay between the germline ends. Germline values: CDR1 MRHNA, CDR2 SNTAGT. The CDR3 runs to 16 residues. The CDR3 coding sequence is TGTGCCAGCAGTGCCACGGGCACTGGGAACTACAATGAGCAGTTCTTC. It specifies CASSATGTGNYNEQFF.

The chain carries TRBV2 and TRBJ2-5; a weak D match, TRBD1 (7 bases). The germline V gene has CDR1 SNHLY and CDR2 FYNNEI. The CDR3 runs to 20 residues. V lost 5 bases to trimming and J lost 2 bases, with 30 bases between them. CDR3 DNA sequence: TGTGCCAGCAGTTACCTACGGACAGGCTCAAGGATGGGGGGACAAGAGACCCAGTACTTC. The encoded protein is CASSYLRTGSRMGGQETQYF. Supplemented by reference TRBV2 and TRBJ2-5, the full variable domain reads EPEVTQTPSHQVTQMGQEVILRCVPISNHLYFYWYRQILGQKVEFLVSFYNNEISEKSEIFDDQFSVERPDGSNFTLKIRSTKLEDSAMYFCASSYLRTGSRMGGQETQYFGPGTRLLVL.

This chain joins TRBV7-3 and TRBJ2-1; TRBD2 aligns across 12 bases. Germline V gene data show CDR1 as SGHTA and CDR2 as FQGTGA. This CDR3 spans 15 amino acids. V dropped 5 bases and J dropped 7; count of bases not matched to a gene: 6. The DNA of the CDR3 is TGTGCCAGCAGCCACCTAGCGGGAGGGCCAAATGAGCAGTTCTTC. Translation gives CASSHLAGGPNEQFF.

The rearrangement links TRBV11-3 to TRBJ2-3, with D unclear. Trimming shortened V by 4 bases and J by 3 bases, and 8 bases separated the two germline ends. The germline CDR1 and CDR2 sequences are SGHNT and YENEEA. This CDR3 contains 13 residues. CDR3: CASSSPRTDTQYF. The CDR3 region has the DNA TGTGCCAGCAGCTCCCCCCGGACAGATACGCAGTATTTT.

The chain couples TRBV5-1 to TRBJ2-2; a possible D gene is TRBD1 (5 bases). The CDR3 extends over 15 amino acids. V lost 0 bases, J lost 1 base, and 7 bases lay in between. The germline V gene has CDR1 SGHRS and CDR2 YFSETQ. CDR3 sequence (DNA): TGCGCCAGCAGCTTGGTGCAGGGGAACACCGGGGAGCTGTTTTTT. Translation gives CASSLVQGNTGELFF.

CDR3 loop: CASSLRGTGQSYEQYF. CDR3 bases: TGTGCCAGCAGCTTGCGGGGGACAGGGCAGTCTTACGAGCAGTACTTC. The chain has TRBV5-6 and TRBJ2-7; TRBD1 matches at 9 bases. V was clipped by 1 base and J by 4 bases; unmatched bases: 9. In germline, CDR1 is SGHDT, CDR2 YYEEEE. The length of the CDR3 is 16 residues.

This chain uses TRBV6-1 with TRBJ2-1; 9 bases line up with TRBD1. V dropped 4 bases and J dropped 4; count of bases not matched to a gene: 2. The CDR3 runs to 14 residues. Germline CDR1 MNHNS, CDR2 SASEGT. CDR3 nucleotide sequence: TGTGCCAGCAGTGGGACAGGGGAATACAATGAGCAGTTCTTC. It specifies CASSGTGEYNEQFF.

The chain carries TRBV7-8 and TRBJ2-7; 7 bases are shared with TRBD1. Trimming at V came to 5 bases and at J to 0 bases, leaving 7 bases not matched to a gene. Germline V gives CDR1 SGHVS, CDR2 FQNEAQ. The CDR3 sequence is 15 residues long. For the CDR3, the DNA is TGTGCCAGCAGCACCCGGACAGGTCCCTCCTACGAGCAGTACTTC. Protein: CASSTRTGPSYEQYF.

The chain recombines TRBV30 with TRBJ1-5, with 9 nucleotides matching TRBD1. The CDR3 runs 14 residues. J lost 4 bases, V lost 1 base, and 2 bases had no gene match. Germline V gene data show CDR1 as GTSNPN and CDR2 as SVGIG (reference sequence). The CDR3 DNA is TGTGCCTGGAGTGCGGGGACAGGGAATCAGCCCCAGCATTTT. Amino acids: CAWSAGTGNQPQHF. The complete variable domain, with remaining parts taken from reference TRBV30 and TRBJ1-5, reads SQTIHQWPATLVQPVGSPLSLECTVEGTSNPNLYWYRQAAGRGLQLLFYSVGIGQISSEVPQNLSASRPQDRQFILSSKKLLLSDSGFYLCAWSAGTGNQPQHFGDGTRLSIL.

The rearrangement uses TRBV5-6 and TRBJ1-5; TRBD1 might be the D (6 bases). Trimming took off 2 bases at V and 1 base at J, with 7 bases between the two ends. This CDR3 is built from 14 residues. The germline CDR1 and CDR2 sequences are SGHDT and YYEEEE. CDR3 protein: CASSFTGSNQPQHF. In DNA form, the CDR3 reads TGTGCCAGCAGCTTCACAGGGAGCAATCAGCCCCAGCATTTT.

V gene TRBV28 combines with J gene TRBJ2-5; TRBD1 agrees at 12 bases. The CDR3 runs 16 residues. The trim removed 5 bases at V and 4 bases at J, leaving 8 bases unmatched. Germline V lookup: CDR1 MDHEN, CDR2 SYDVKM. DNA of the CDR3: TGTGCCAGCAGTGAGACCGGGACAGGGGGCGGAGAGACCCAGTACTTC. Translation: CASSETGTGGGETQYF.